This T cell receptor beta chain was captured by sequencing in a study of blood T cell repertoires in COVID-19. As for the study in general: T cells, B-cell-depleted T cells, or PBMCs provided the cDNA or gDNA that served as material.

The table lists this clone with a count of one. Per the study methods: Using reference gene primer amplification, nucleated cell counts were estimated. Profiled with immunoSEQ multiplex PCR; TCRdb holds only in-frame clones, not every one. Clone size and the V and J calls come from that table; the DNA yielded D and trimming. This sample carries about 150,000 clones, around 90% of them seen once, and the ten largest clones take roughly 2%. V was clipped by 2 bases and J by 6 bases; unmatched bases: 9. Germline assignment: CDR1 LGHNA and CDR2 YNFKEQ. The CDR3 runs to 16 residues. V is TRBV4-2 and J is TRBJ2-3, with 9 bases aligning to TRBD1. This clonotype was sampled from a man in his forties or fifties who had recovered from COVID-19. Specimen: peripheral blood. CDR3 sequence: CASSQSLGTGRDTQYF. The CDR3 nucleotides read TGTGCCAGCAGCCAATCACTCGGGACAGGGAGGGATACGCAGTATTTT.